This TCR beta chain was obtained from a study of blood T cell repertoires in COVID-19. For the study at large: Samples taken during acute and convalescent COVID-19 were collected in the United States, Italy and Spain. T cells, B-cell-depleted T cells, or PBMCs supplied cDNA or gDNA.

How the authors handled the data: Scientists estimated how many nucleated cells there were by amplifying reference gene primers. Sequenced by immunoSEQ multiplex PCR; TCRdb stores in-frame clones only, minus some. V, J and clone size reflect that table, while D and trimming were determined from the DNA. The table lists roughly 200,000 clones, about nine tenths of them singletons, with under 2% in the top ten. This clone appeared a few times. There are 16 residues in the CDR3. V lost 3 bases, J lost 1 base, and 7 bases stayed unmatched. Germline CDR1 and CDR2: SGHRS and YFSETQ. The sample taken for sequencing was peripheral blood. The clonotype was recovered from a man between 18 and 35 years old with active or convalescent COVID-19. The gene calls are TRBV5-1 and TRBJ2-5, with 9 nucleotides matching TRBD2. CDR3 amino acids: CASSWASGGSQETQYF. The CDR3 DNA reads as TGCGCCAGCAGCTGGGCCAGCGGGGGGTCCCAAGAGACCCAGTACTTC.